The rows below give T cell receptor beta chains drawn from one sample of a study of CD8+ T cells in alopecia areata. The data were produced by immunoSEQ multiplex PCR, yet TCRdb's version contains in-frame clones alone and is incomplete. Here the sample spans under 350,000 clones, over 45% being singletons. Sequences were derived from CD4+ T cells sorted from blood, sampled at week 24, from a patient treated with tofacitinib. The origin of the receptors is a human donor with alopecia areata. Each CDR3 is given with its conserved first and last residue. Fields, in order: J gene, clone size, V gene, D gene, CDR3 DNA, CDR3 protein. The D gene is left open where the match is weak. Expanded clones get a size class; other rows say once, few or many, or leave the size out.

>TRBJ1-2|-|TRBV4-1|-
TGCGCCAGCAGCCAAGATGCGGGGGGCGGCTACACCTTC
CASSQDAGGGYTF
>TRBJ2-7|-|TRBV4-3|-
TGCGCCAGCAGCCAGAAGCCCGGGTACGAGCAGTACTTC
CASSQKPGYEQYF
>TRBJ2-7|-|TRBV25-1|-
TGTGCCAGCAGTACCACAGGCCGCTTGGGTTACGAGCAGTACTTC
CASSTTGRLGYEQYF
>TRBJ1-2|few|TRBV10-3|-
TGTGCCATCAGTGTAGAAGGGGGATATGGCTACACCTTC
CAISVEGGYGYTF
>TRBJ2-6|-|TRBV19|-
TGTGCCAGTACCCTCGCCGGGGCCAACGTCCTGACTTTC
CASTLAGANVLTF
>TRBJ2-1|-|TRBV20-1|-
TGCAGTGCTAGAAATGACAATGAGCAGTTCTTC
CSARNDNEQFF
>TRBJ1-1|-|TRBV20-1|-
TGCAGTGCCCCACGGCGGGTTACAGCTTTCTTT
CSAPRRVTAFF
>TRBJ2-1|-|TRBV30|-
TGTGCCTGGAGTGCCCGCGATGAGCAGTTCTTC
CAWSARDEQFF
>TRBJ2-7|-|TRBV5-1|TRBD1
TGCGCCAGCAGCAGCTTACAGGGGTCCTACGAGCAGTACTTC
CASSSLQGSYEQYF
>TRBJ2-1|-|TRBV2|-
TGTGCCAGCGCTCCGAGCTCCTACAATGAGCAGTTCTTC
CASAPSSYNEQFF
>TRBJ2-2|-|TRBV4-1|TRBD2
TGCGCCAGCAGCCAAGTAGCTAGCGGCACCGGGGAGCTGTTTTTT
CASSQVASGTGELFF
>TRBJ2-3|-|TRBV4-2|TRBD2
TGTGCCAGCAGCCTAGGACTAGCGGGGGGCACAGATACGCAGTATTTT
CASSLGLAGGTDTQYF
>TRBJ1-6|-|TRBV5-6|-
TGTGCCAGCTCTCCCCCCTCGAGAGGTAATTCACCCCTCCACTTT
CASSPPSRGNSPLHF
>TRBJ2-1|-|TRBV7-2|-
TGTGCCAGCAGCTCGACTAGACTCGGCTCCTACAATGAGCAGTTCTTC
CASSSTRLGSYNEQFF
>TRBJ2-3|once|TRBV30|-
TGTGCCTGGAGTGTTAAGACAGATACGCAGTATTTT
CAWSVKTDTQYF
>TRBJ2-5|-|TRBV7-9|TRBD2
TGTGCCAGCAGACCGATCGGGACTAGTCAAGAGACCCAGTACTTC
CASRPIGTSQETQYF
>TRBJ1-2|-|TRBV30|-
TGTGCCTGGAGTGTGACCGATAACTATGGCTACACCTTC
CAWSVTDNYGYTF
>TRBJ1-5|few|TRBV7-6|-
TGTGCCAGCAGCTTAGCGGACAGCAATCAGCCCCAGCATTTT
CASSLADSNQPQHF
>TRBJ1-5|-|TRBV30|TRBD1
TGTGCCTGGAGTCGGGGACAGGGAACGGGGCAGCCCCAGCATTTT
CAWSRGQGTGQPQHF
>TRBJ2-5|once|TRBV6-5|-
TGTGCCAGCAGTTCCACCGGACACATGGAACAGGAGACCCAGTACTTC
CASSSTGHMEQETQYF